The 14 T cell receptor beta chains listed next were all sequenced from one sample in a study of blood T cell repertoires in COVID-19 (dated by TCRdb to the early 2020s). The protocol used for the library was the immunoSEQ multiplex PCR assay. The source is immuneACCESS, and TCRdb retained only in-frame sequences with V and J called. Part of the clones is not carried over; for the studies checked, unresolved V genes explain less than half of this, and the remainder is unexplained. Here the sample has 180,000 or so clones; over 80% occur a single time. The ten largest account for approximately 1.4% of the sample. The specimen sequenced was peripheral blood. The source of these receptors is a woman aged 45-60 years with acute or convalescent COVID-19.

The CDR3 region has the DNA TGTGCCAGTAGTATAGGGTGGGGGGAGGAGACCCAGTACTTC. Translation gives CASSIGWGEETQYF. The chain is built from TRBV19 and TRBJ2-5; D is possibly TRBD2 (6 bases). The germline V and J ends were trimmed by 1 base and 5 bases, with 11 bases remaining between them. Germline values: CDR1 LNHDA, CDR2 SQIVND (reference sequence). CDR3 length equals 14 residues.

The J gene is TRBJ1-5, the V gene TRBV30, with D perhaps matching TRBD1 (6 bases). CDR1 and CDR2 from the germline V gene are GTSNPN and SVGIG (reference sequence). The CDR3 length is 15 residues. Deletions cut 1 base from V and 4 bases from J, with 14 bases between. The CDR3 sequence is CAWSGRQVENQPQHF. CDR3 sequence (DNA): TGTGCCTGGAGTGGGAGACAGGTAGAAAATCAGCCCCAGCATTTT.

The chain combines TRBV19 with TRBJ1-1; D perhaps matches TRBD1 (5 bases). The CDR3 is 14 residues long. Germline V gives CDR1 LNHDA, CDR2 SQIVND (reference sequence). Trimming took 1 base from V and 1 from J, leaving 7 bases between them. The CDR3 nucleotides are TGTGCCAGTAGTATAGCCAGGGCGAACACTGAAGCTTTCTTT. Translation: CASSIARANTEAFF. Filled out from reference TRBV19 and TRBJ1-1, the complete variable domain reads DGGITQSPKYLFRKEGQNVTLSCEQNLNHDAMYWYRQDPGQGLRLIYYSQIVNDFQKGDIAEGYSVSREKKESFPLTVTSAQKNPTAFYLCASSIARANTEAFFGQGTRLTVV.

The genes are TRBV15 and TRBJ1-3; 10 bases match TRBD1. The germline V gene encodes CDR1 LNHNV and CDR2 YYDKDF (reference sequence). The CDR3 extends over 22 amino acids. With V trimmed by 2 bases and J by 0 bases, 19 bases remained unmatched. DNA of the CDR3: TGTGCCACCAGCAGAAGCCGTACTCCGGGACAGGGGTCCGACTTCTCTGGAAACACCATATATTTT. This codes for CATSRSRTPGQGSDFSGNTIYF.

The V and J genes are TRBV5-4 and TRBJ2-1, with TRBD2 matching 7 bases. This CDR3 has 16 residues. The germline V gene has CDR1 SGHNT and CDR2 YYREEE (reference sequence). The V and J ends lost 0 bases and 6 bases, in that order; junction bases with no gene match: 9. As DNA, the CDR3 is TGTGCCAGCAGCTTGGATTGGGCGGGAGTACGCAATGAGCAGTTCTTC. Its translation: CASSLDWAGVRNEQFF.

V gene TRBV5-6 combines with J gene TRBJ1-2, with D unclear. Germline values: CDR1 SGHDT, CDR2 YYEEEE. This CDR3 contains 14 residues. V lost 1 base to trimming and J lost 8 bases, with 15 bases between them. The CDR3, as DNA: TGTGCCAGCAGCTTGATCTCGGGAGCGGGCGGCTACACCTTC. Its translation: CASSLISGAGGYTF.

V gene TRBV19 combines with J gene TRBJ2-2; 9 positions match TRBD1. The CDR3 length is 16 residues. Germline lookup yields CDR1 LNHDA and CDR2 SQIVND (reference sequence). J lost 2 bases, V lost 8 bases, and 9 bases had no gene match. The CDR3 DNA reads TGTGCCAGTGATACCGGGACAGGGTTAAACACCGGGGAGCTGTTTTTT. It codes for CASDTGTGLNTGELFF.

This clone was detected once. This rearrangement joins TRBV19 to TRBJ1-4, with D tentatively TRBD1 (5 bases). The CDR3 contains 15 residues. Germline CDR1 LNHDA, CDR2 SQIVND (reference sequence). With 3 bases removed from V and 7 bases from J, the gap between germline ends came to 15 bases. The CDR3 region is CASSMSQGGGEKLFF. The CDR3 coding sequence is TGTGCCAGTAGTATGAGCCAGGGAGGAGGTGAAAAACTGTTTTTT.

The chain couples TRBV19 to TRBJ2-3; possibly TRBD1 for D (5 bases). V dropped 7 bases and J dropped 4 bases, with 9 bases sitting between them. This CDR3 spans 12 amino acids. CDR1 and CDR2 from the germline V gene are LNHDA and SQIVND (reference sequence). DNA of the CDR3: TGTGCCAGTAATCAGGGCTCAGATACGCAGTATTTT. This translates into CASNQGSDTQYF.

J is TRBJ1-2 and V is TRBV29-1; 7 bases match TRBD1. The CDR3 is 15 amino acids. The germline gives CDR1 SQVTM, CDR2 ANQGSEA. V lost 2 bases and J lost 0; bases outside the gene matches: 6. The CDR3 coding sequence is TGCAGCGTTGAATCCTCGGGACAGACTAACTATGGCTACACCTTC. Protein sequence: CSVESSGQTNYGYTF.

The chain links TRBV19 to TRBJ2-2; TRBD2 agrees at 13 bases. This CDR3 has 17 amino acids. The ends lost 3 bases at V and 5 bases at J; junction bases unmatched: 6. Germline assignment: CDR1 LNHDA and CDR2 SQIVND (reference sequence). The CDR3 DNA follows: TGTGCCAGTAGTATCCGGACTAGCGGGAGAGGGACCGGGGAGCTGTTTTTT. Translating it yields CASSIRTSGRGTGELFF.

The V and J genes are TRBV5-6 and TRBJ1-2; D unresolved. The germline CDR1 and CDR2 sequences are SGHDT and YYEEEE. The CDR3 extends over 16 amino acids. The V end lost 4 bases, the J end lost 2 bases, and 18 bases lay between the germline ends. This CDR3 is CASSGGSGAGNYGYTF. The CDR3 DNA sequence: TGTGCCAGCAGCGGCGGGTCCGGCGCTGGGAACTATGGCTACACCTTC. Variable domain in full (rest from reference TRBV5-6 and TRBJ1-2): DAGVTQSPTHLIKTRGQQVTLRCSPKSGHDTVSWYQQALGQGPQFIFQYYEEEERQRGNFPDRFSGHQFPNYSSELNVNALLLGDSALYLCASSGGSGAGNYGYTFGSGTRLTVV.

The sample holds one count of this clone. The chain has TRBV9 and TRBJ2-2; TRBD2 is a possible D gene (7 bases). Trimming removed 5 bases at V and 3 bases at J, with 14 bases between. Per the germline V gene, CDR1 is SGDLS and CDR2 is YYNGEE. The CDR3 covers 15 residues. The CDR3 nucleotides are TGTGCCAGCAGTCGAAGCGGGACACACACCGGGGAGCTGTTTTTT. Translated, it gives CASSRSGTHTGELFF. The full variable domain, completed using reference TRBV9 and TRBJ2-2, is DSGVTQTPKHLITATGQRVTLRCSPRSGDLSVYWYQQSLDQGLQFLIQYYNGEERAKGNILERFSAQQFPDLHSELNLSSLELGDSALYFCASSRSGTHTGELFFGEGSRLTVL.

The chain combines TRBV7-9 with TRBJ2-3; 7 nucleotides match TRBD2. CDR1 is SEHNR and CDR2 is FQNEAQ in the germline V gene (reference sequence). CDR3 length: 16 amino acids. Germline trimming cut 1 base from V and 1 base from J; bases unmatched to any gene: 5. This CDR3 reads CASSLGASGGTDTQYF. CDR3 coding DNA: TGTGCCAGCAGCTTAGGGGCTAGCGGAGGCACAGATACGCAGTATTTT.